This TCR beta chain comes out of a study of identical twins. This clonotype has just a few counts. Using its own MiXCR run on the 5' RACE reads, TCRdb lists one record per CDR3 protein. The sample has a few hundred thousand distinct CDR3 sequences; about 24% are singletons. The CDR3 consists of 14 residues. Per the germline V gene, CDR1 is DFQATT and CDR2 is SNEGSKA (reference sequence). With V trimmed by 5 bases and J by 6 bases, 6 bases remained unmatched. The same sample was also studied in work on T cells expressing NK-cell markers. As reported in that work: Among eight sequenced donors, seven carried HCMV seropositivity while one was seronegative. In a few donors, dominant clonotypes made up roughly 25-60.1% of CD3+CD56-NKG2C+ cells.

The sequenced sample was CD4+ T cells sorted from blood. V usage is TRBV20-1 and J usage is TRBJ2-7, with 14 bases matching TRBD2. This receptor was identified in a woman aged 18-30 years in good health. The CDR3 coding sequence is TGCAGTGCTGCGGGACTAGCGGGAGCTGGCGAGCAGTACTTC. This codes for CSAAGLAGAGEQYF.